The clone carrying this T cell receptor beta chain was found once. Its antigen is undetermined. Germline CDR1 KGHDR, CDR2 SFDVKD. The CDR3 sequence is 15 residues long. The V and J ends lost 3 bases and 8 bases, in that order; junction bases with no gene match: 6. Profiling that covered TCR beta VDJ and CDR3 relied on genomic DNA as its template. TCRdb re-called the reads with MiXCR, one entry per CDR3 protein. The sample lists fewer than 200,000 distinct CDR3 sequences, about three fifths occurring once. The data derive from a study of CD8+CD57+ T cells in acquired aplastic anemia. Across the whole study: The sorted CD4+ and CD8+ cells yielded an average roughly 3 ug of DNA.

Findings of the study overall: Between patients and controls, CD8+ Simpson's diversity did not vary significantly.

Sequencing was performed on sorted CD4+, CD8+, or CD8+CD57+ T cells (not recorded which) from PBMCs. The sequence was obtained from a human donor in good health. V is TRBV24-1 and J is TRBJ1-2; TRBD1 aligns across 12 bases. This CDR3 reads CATSDRDRGQEGYTF. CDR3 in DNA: TGTGCCACCAGTGATAGGGACAGGGGGCAGGAGGGCTACACCTTC.